The TCR beta chain described here comes from a study of OX40 agonist ivuxolimab in advanced cancers. Worth noting for this clone: Its matching antigen is unknown.

CDR3 size: 11 residues. V gave up 7 bases and J gave up 9 bases, with 13 bases separating them. Per the germline V gene, CDR1 is SQVTM and CDR2 is ANQGSEA. TCRdb's table, derived via immunoSEQ multiplex PCR, lists solely in-frame clones and lacks some. The table records about 46,000 clones, roughly 90% of them present only once. Overall study results and limits: Expansion of clones was among the lowest in partial responders at 0.1-3.0 mg/kg.

This TCR was sampled from an adult with an advanced solid tumor such as melanoma, head and neck, liver or kidney cancer. The chain carries TRBV29-1 and TRBJ2-1; possibly TRBD1 for D (6 bases). The material was CD4+ or CD8+ T cells sorted from blood, obtained in a trial of the OX40 agonist ivuxolimab. CDR3 sequence (DNA): TGCAGCGCCCCACAGGGTCGTGAGCAGTTCTTC. The encoded protein is CSAPQGREQFF.